This TCR beta chain originates from a study of cytomegalovirus exposure and HLA in healthy donors. Germline values: CDR1 MNHEY, CDR2 SVGAGI. Trimming at V came to 6 bases and at J to 2 bases, leaving 5 bases not matched to a gene. The CDR3 totals 14 residues. Whole-study findings and limits: By HLA locus, TCR association rates varied in a later analysis, with DRB1 showing the most and HLA-C the fewest. Presence/absence analyses supposed approximately even sequencing depth among donors. The authors listed about 170 TCR beta chains as cytomegalovirus-associated. Confirmation was obtained in vitro that three CMV-associated chains are specific for CMV antigens.

This clone was found once. The antigen is unknown. The PCR contained 60 Vbeta and 13 Jbeta primers. Assay: immunoSEQ multiplex PCR; the TCRdb copy retains only in-frame clones and omits some. The sample includes a few hundred thousand clones, roughly 80% of them seen just once. This chain uses TRBV6-5 with TRBJ2-7, with 9 bases aligning to TRBD2. The receptor comes from a girl aged 2 to 9 in good health and CMV-seronegative. Sample: PBMCs. CDR3 protein: CASRGAGGTYEQYF. CDR3 in DNA: TGTGCCAGCAGGGGAGCGGGAGGCACCTACGAGCAGTACTTC.